A selection of T cell receptor beta chains follows, all from one sample in a study of graft-versus-host responses after intestinal transplantation. Profiling relied on immunoSEQ multiplex PCR, and the TCRdb table lists in-frame clones only, not all of them. The repertoire consists of about 130,000 clones, with roughly 92% occurring once and the leading ten covering roughly 0.17%. Their recognized antigens are unknown. Source: unstimulated CD4+ T cells sorted from spleen or lymph node cells, taken before intestinal transplant. All receptors derive from a human donor who received an intestinal transplant. The CDR3 runs from the conserved cysteine through the conserved F or W. D genes are given only for firm matches. Only some rows state a clone size, as once, few, many or a class for expanded clones.

>-|-|TRBJ1-2|TRBV5-6
TGTGCCAGCAGCTTGGCCTTGGGGGGCAGGGGCTACACCTTC
CASSLALGGRGYTF
>TRBD2|-|TRBJ2-3|TRBV5-1
TGCGCCAGCAGCTTTCCTAGCGGGGGTGCCACAGATACGCAGTATTTT
CASSFPSGGATDTQYF
>-|-|TRBJ1-1|TRBV19
TGTGCCAGTAGTATTGGGGGCCTGAACACTGAAGCTTTCTTT
CASSIGGLNTEAFF
>-|-|TRBJ1-2|TRBV7-2
TGTGCCAGCAGCTTAAACTGGGATGGCTACACCTTC
CASSLNWDGYTF
>-|once|TRBJ2-7|TRBV2
TGTGCCAGCAGTGACCCGGGCCAGGCCCTCGAGCAGTACTTC
CASSDPGQALEQYF
>-|-|TRBJ1-1|TRBV7-9
TGTGCCAGCAGCTTTGTGAGGGGCTCAATCGCTGAAGCTTTCTTT
CASSFVRGSIAEAFF
>-|once|TRBJ2-3|TRBV5-1
TGCGCCAGCAGCTTTCGTGTAGCGGACCGCACAGATACGCAGTATTTT
CASSFRVADRTDTQYF
>-|-|TRBJ2-7|TRBV25-1
TGTGCCAGCAGTGAGGTCGGGTTGAGCGAGCAGTACTTC
CASSEVGLSEQYF
>-|-|TRBJ2-7|TRBV18
TGTGCCAGCTCACCTACGGACAAGTGGGTCGAGCAGTACTTC
CASSPTDKWVEQYF
>-|once|TRBJ2-1|TRBV6-6
TGTGCCAGCAGTCGACCGAATGAGCAGTTCTTC
CASSRPNEQFF
>TRBD1|once|TRBJ2-7|TRBV6-5
TGTGCCAGCAGTGGATTCCGGGACAGGAGCTACGAGCAGTACTTC
CASSGFRDRSYEQYF
>-|-|TRBJ1-3|TRBV5-6
TGTGCCAGCAGCGAACAGGGAGCTGGAAACACCATATATTTT
CASSEQGAGNTIYF
>-|-|TRBJ2-2|TRBV7-3
TGTGCCAGCAGCTTAGGAGGGGCCATGAACACCGGGGAGCTGTTTTTT
CASSLGGAMNTGELFF
>-|-|TRBJ2-3|TRBV7-7
TGTGCCAGCTCTCCCCTGGGGGGGGCGGTCACAGATACGCAGTATTTT
CASSPLGGAVTDTQYF
>-|-|TRBJ2-7|TRBV6-1
TGTGCCAGCAGGAGGGGGACGGATCCCTACGAGCAGTACTTC
CASRRGTDPYEQYF
>-|-|TRBJ1-2|TRBV6-1
TGTGCCAGCTTGGAGACCGGAGAGATCTATGGCTACACCTTC
CASLETGEIYGYTF
>-|-|TRBJ2-2|TRBV6-5
TGTGCCAGCAAACCCTTGGGAGTAACAGGGGAGCTGTTTTTT
CASKPLGVTGELFF
>TRBD1|-|TRBJ2-5|TRBV6-1
TGTGCCAGCAGTAAGGGGACAGTGATGAAAGAGACCCAGTACTTC
CASSKGTVMKETQYF
>-|-|TRBJ2-1|TRBV5-5
TGTGCCAGCAGCTTGGGCGGGGGCCACTACAATGAGCAGTTCTTC
CASSLGGGHYNEQFF
>TRBD1|-|TRBJ1-1|TRBV18
TGTGCCAGCACGCGACAGGGGGGTTTCGCTGAAGCTTTCTTT
CASTRQGGFAEAFF
>TRBD1|-|TRBJ2-7|TRBV11-3
TGTGCCAGCAGCTATTTACAGGGGGCGAACTACGAGCAGTACTTC
CASSYLQGANYEQYF
>-|once|TRBJ2-3|TRBV5-1
TGCGCCAGCAGTCGACAGTCCACAGATACGCAGTATTTT
CASSRQSTDTQYF
>-|-|TRBJ1-2|TRBV30
TGTGCCTGGAGTCTTACTGGAGGGAGCCATGGCTACACCTTC
CAWSLTGGSHGYTF
>-|-|TRBJ2-5|TRBV11-3
TGTGCCAGCAGCTTAGTTTTGTGGGGATTTCAAGAGACCCAGTACTTC
CASSLVLWGFQETQYF
>TRBD2|-|TRBJ2-7|TRBV2
TGTGCCAGCAGTGGCGGGGGGAGGTACGAGCAGTACTTC
CASSGGGRYEQYF
>TRBD1|-|TRBJ1-3|TRBV5-1
TGCGCCAGCAGCGCAAGGACAGGGTCTGGAAACACCATATATTTT
CASSARTGSGNTIYF
>-|-|TRBJ2-7|TRBV27
TGTGCCAGCAGCCCAGACAGGTTCTACGAGCAGTACTTC
CASSPDRFYEQYF